What follows is one T cell receptor beta chain and its context. Its antigen is currently unknown. The record originates from a study of T cells in Graves' hyperthyroidism and ophthalmopathy. Study details: Any treatment followed the collection of peripheral blood at initial diagnosis.

Per the germline V gene, CDR1 is DFQATT and CDR2 is SNEGSKA (reference sequence). V lost 1 base to trimming and J lost 2 bases; unmatched junction nucleotides: 9. This CDR3 spans 17 amino acids. General study findings and limits: The authors' 13 V-J model separated ophthalmopathy from stable hyperthyroidism.

Graves' hyperthyroidism was deemed stable given no ophthalmopathy progression within 18 months. What was amplified from RNA transcripts were TCR beta CDR3 regions. During a first-round RT-PCR of the TCR CDR3, the HTBI primer set was used. TCRdb re-analysed the multiplex PCR reads in MiXCR, keeping a single row per CDR3 protein. This sample has about 420,000 distinct CDR3 sequences, with roughly 15% found just once. Sequencing used blood. J is TRBJ2-3 and V is TRBV20-1, with 10 positions matching TRBD2. The clonotype comes from a woman aged 18-30 years with Graves' hyperthyroidism. The CDR3 sequence: CSARGSTSGPHTDTQYF. The CDR3 nucleotides read TGCAGTGCTAGAGGATCGACTAGCGGGCCTCACACAGATACGCAGTATTTT.